This T cell receptor (beta chain) emerged from a study of blood T cell repertoires in COVID-19. Study-wide background: Specimens from acute and convalescent COVID-19 originated in the United States, Italy and Spain. T cells, B-cell-depleted T cells, or PBMCs provided the cDNA or gDNA that served as material.

Authors' data handling: Amplification from reference gene primers served as the basis for estimated nucleated cell counts. The method was immunoSEQ multiplex PCR; TCRdb's version includes in-frame clones alone and lacks a portion of them. Clonal size and the V and J genes are those of that table, whereas D and trimming came from the DNA. The table has under 150,000 clones, 75% to 90% seen once. CDR1 and CDR2 from the germline V gene are MDHEN and SYDVKM. V shed 8 bases and J shed 4 bases, with 18 bases lying between them. The CDR3 contains 14 residues. V is TRBV28 and J is TRBJ2-7, with D tentatively TRBD2 (6 bases). Material for sequencing was peripheral blood. This receptor was obtained from a woman between 55 and 75 years old with active COVID-19. The chain's CDR3 is CASGAAGSLYEQYF. CDR3 coding DNA: TGTGCCAGCGGCGCGGCGGGATCCCTATACGAGCAGTACTTC. The complete variable domain, with remaining parts taken from reference TRBV28 and TRBJ2-7, reads DVKVTQSSRYLVKRTGEKVFLECVQDMDHENMFWYRQDPGLGLRLIYFSYDVKMKEKGDIPEGYSVSREKKERFSLILESASTNQTSMYLCASGAAGSLYEQYFGPGTRLTVT.